Sequencing of this TCR beta chain was carried out in a study of cytomegalovirus exposure and HLA in healthy donors. As to this clone: Its antigen is not known. The same CDR3 arises from other DNA sequences in this sample as well.

Germline CDR1 and CDR2: ENHRY and SYGVKD. V gave up 3 bases and J gave up 10 bases, with 16 bases separating them. CDR3 length: 14 amino acids. General study results and limits: A later analysis found that most CMV-associated TCR beta chains appeared HLA-restricted. Sequencing had likely introduced a cluster of highly shared sequence variants as an artifact.

The PCR had 60 Vbeta and 13 Jbeta primers. The repertoire was sequenced with immunoSEQ multiplex PCR; TCRdb's copy has only in-frame clones and lacks some. The sample lists approximately 100,000 clones, roughly 79% seen once, with approximately 4% in the top ten. The receptor's source is a man aged 35 to 55 in good health and CMV-seronegative. The chain couples TRBV10-3 to TRBJ2-1; D unclear. The sequencing input was PBMCs. The CDR3 DNA is TGTGCCATCAGTGACGGCCTTCGAGGCAACGAGCAGTTCTTC. Amino acid sequence: CAISDGLRGNEQFF.